This T cell receptor (beta chain) is from a study of Ad26.COV2.S vaccination and SARS-CoV-2 variants. Study results and limitations: Participants given vaccine showed non-spike TCR breadth similar to that of placebo recipients. Placebo recipients trailed vaccine recipients in spike-specific TCR breadth.

In the case of this clone: The antigen remains unidentified.

Repertoires were generated with immunoSEQ multiplex PCR, while TCRdb's copy carries only in-frame clones and drops some. The sample records some 370,000 clones, about four fifths being singletons. Treatment given: around 19 received Ad26.COV2.S at low or high dose, single or two shots; about five received placebo; per-sample allocation not given. It was on day 63 after the first vaccine or placebo injection that samples were taken. The sample came from a Boston adult aged 18-55 years. CDR1 is SGHTA and CDR2 is FQGTGA in the germline V gene. J lost 0 bases, V lost 1 base, and 2 bases had no gene match. There are 16 residues in the CDR3.

The V call is TRBV7-3, the J call TRBJ1-3; 8 bases line up with TRBD1. The clonotype was recovered from a person between 18 and 59 years old who received the Ad26.COV2.S COVID-19 vaccine or a placebo. The material sequenced was peripheral blood, taken in a trial of Ad26.COV2.S vaccine versus placebo. CDR3 in DNA: TGTGCCAGCAGCTTAAGGGACAGGATCTCTGGAAACACCATATATTTT. Translated: CASSLRDRISGNTIYF.